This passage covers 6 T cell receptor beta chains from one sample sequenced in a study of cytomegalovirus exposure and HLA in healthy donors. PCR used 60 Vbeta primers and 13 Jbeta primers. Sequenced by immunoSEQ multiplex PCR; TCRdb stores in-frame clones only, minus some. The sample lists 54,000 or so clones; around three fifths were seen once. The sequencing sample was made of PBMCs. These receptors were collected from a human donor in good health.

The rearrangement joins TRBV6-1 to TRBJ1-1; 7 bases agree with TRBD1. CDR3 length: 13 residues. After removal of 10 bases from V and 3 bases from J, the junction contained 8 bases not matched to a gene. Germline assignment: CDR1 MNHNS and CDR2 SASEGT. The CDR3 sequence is CATQGQLDTEAFF. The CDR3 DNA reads TGTGCCACCCAGGGACAGCTCGACACTGAAGCTTTCTTT.

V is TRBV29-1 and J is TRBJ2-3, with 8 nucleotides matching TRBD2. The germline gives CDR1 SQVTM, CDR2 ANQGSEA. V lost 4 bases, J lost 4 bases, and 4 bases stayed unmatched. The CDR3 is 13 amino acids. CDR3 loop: CSVGRGAADTQYF. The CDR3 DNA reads TGCAGCGTTGGGCGGGGGGCAGCAGATACGCAGTATTTT.

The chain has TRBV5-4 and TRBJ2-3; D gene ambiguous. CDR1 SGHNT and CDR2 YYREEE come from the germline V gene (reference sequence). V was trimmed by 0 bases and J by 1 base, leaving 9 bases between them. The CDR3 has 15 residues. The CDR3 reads CASSLASGGTDTQYF. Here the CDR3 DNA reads TGTGCCAGCAGCTTGGCTTCTGGAGGCACAGATACGCAGTATTTT.

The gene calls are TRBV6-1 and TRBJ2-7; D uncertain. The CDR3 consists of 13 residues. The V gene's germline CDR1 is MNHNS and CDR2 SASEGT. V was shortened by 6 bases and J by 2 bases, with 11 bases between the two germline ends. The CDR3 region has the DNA TGTGCCAGCAGCCCCCGGGTCGCCTACGAGCAGTACTTC. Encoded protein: CASSPRVAYEQYF.

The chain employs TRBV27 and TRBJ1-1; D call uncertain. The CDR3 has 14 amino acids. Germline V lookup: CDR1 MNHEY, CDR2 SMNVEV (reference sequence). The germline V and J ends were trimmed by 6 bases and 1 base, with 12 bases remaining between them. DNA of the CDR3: TGTGCCAGCAGCTCCGGACTCTCGAACACTGAAGCTTTCTTT. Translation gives CASSSGLSNTEAFF.

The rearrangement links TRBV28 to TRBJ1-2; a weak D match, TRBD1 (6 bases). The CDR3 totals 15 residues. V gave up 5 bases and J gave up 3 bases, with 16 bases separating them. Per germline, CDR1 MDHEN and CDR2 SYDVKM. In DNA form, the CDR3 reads TGTGCCAGCAGTCCCCAAACAGGGAGTGACTATGGCTACACCTTC. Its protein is CASSPQTGSDYGYTF.